Listed below are T cell receptor beta chains from one sample, sequenced in a study of CD8+ T cells in alopecia areata. Sequenced by immunoSEQ multiplex PCR; TCRdb stores in-frame clones only, minus some. In the table there are about 140,000 clones, approximately 51% of which are singletons. Sequencing used CD4+ T cells sorted from blood, obtained at week 0. These TCRs come from a human donor with alopecia areata. The CDR3 runs from the conserved cysteine through the conserved F or W. A D gene is named only where the DNA matches it firmly. Size tells how often a clone was seen (once, few, many) or the class of an expanded clone, and some rows leave it out.

.	TRBV29-1	.	TRBJ1-1	TGCAGCGTCGCCTCGGGAAAGAACACTGAAGCTTTCTTT	CSVASGKNTEAFF
TRBD2	TRBV30	.	TRBJ2-6	TGTGCCTGGAGGGCTAGCGGGAGTGCTGGGGCCAACGTCCTGACTTTC	CAWRASGSAGANVLTF
.	TRBV18	.	TRBJ2-1	TGTGCCAGCTCGTTGGGGGGCGCGGGCAATGAGCAGTTCTTC	CASSLGGAGNEQFF
.	TRBV25-1	.	TRBJ2-4	TGTGCCAGCAGTCTCCAGCTAGCCAAAAACATTCAGTACTTC	CASSLQLAKNIQYF
.	TRBV7-2	.	TRBJ2-1	TGTGCCATACGGGACCTAGGGTTCTTC	CAIRDLGFF
TRBD2	TRBV6-6	.	TRBJ2-1	TGTGCCAGCCTAGCGGGAGGGGGCAATGAGCAGTTCTTC	CASLAGGGNEQFF
TRBD1	TRBV30	.	TRBJ2-1	TGTGCCTGGATGACAGGGGCGGGCTACAATGAGCAGTTCTTC	CAWMTGAGYNEQFF
.	TRBV27	.	TRBJ2-6	TGTGCCAGCAGTTTCCGGACTTACTCTAGCTCTGGGGCCAACGTCCTGACTTTC	CASSFRTYSSSGANVLTF
.	TRBV27	few	TRBJ1-5	TGTGCCAGCAGTTTAATGGGTTTGGGTCAGCCCCAGCATTTT	CASSLMGLGQPQHF
.	TRBV30	few	TRBJ2-1	TGTGCCTGGAGCATACAGGGCGGCAATGAGCAGTTCTTC	CAWSIQGGNEQFF
TRBD1	TRBV7-2	.	TRBJ2-4	TGTGCCAGCAGTCACGACAGGGCTAACATTCAGTACTTC	CASSHDRANIQYF
.	TRBV30	.	TRBJ2-1	TGTGCCTTGACTAGGCTCCATGAGCAGTTCTTC	CALTRLHEQFF
.	TRBV6-1	few	TRBJ1-2	TGTGCCAGCAGGAGAGGTGGGGTCTATGGCTACACCTTC	CASRRGGVYGYTF
.	TRBV29-1	once	TRBJ1-1	TGCAGCGTTGCGCCAAGGACAGAGTCCACTGAAGCTTTCTTT	CSVAPRTESTEAFF
.	TRBV19	.	TRBJ1-3	TGTGCCAGTAGTCTGGGCCCTACCTCTGGAAACACCATATATTTT	CASSLGPTSGNTIYF
.	TRBV30	.	TRBJ2-5	TGTGCCTGGAGTGACAGCCGAGAGACCCAGTACTTC	CAWSDSRETQYF
.	TRBV5-1	.	TRBJ2-1	TGCGCCAGCAGCTTGCAGGGTAGCGGTGAGCAGTTCTTC	CASSLQGSGEQFF
.	TRBV6-4	.	TRBJ2-5	TGTGCCAGCAGTGTTGAGGGGTCTTACGGGACCCAGTACTTC	CASSVEGSYGTQYF
.	TRBV6-6	.	TRBJ2-1	TGTGCCAGCAGTTACCTCCGGGGGTCCTACAATGAGCAGTTCTTC	CASSYLRGSYNEQFF
.	TRBV29-1	.	TRBJ2-3	TGCAGCGTTGTGATGAGCCTACCAGATACGCAGTATTTT	CSVVMSLPDTQYF
.	TRBV5-8	.	TRBJ1-1	TGTGCCAGCAGCTGGGCGGGACATTTGAACACTGAAGCTTTCTTT	CASSWAGHLNTEAFF
.	TRBV27	.	TRBJ1-3	TGTGCCAGCAGTTCCGGAAGCACCATATATTTT	CASSSGSTIYF
TRBD2	TRBV30	.	TRBJ2-1	TGTGCCTGGTTCCTTGGCAGGACTAGCGGGAGTATTGGTGAGCAGTTCTTC	CAWFLGRTSGSIGEQFF
.	TRBV7-2	few	TRBJ2-1	TGTGCCAGCAGCTTAGCAGCCAGGGTCAGGGGCAATGAGCAGTTCTTC	CASSLAARVRGNEQFF
TRBD1	TRBV9	once	TRBJ1-1	TGTGCCAGCAGCACAGCCAGGACAGGACTGGCTGAAGCTTTCTTT	CASSTARTGLAEAFF
.	TRBV11-1	few	TRBJ2-1	TGTGCCAGCAGCTTAAGGCGGGACCGACGCAATGAGCAGTTCTTC	CASSLRRDRRNEQFF
.	TRBV7-9	few	TRBJ1-5	TGTGCCAGCAATACGCAGGCGGGACAGCCCCAGCATTTT	CASNTQAGQPQHF
TRBD1	TRBV29-1	.	TRBJ1-2	TGCAGCGTTGGACCTCCAAGGGCAGGGGGCAACTATGGCTACACCTTC	CSVGPPRAGGNYGYTF
.	TRBV19	.	TRBJ1-5	TGTGCCAGTAGTCTACCACTTGTGAGCCCGGAGCATTTT	CASSLPLVSPEHF
TRBD2	TRBV12-5	.	TRBJ2-1	TGTGCTAGTGGCATGAGCTTAGGACTAGCGGGAGACAACAATGAGCAGTTCTTC	CASGMSLGLAGDNNEQFF
TRBD1	TRBV19	few	TRBJ2-5	TGTGCCACAGGACAGGTCTTACAAGAGACCCAGTACTTC	CATGQVLQETQYF
TRBD2	TRBV2	.	TRBJ2-7	TGTGCCAGCAGCGGGCTAGCGGGAAACGAGCAGTACTTC	CASSGLAGNEQYF
TRBD2	TRBV29-1	once	TRBJ2-3	TGCAGCGTGGATCTAGCGGTGAGCACAGATACGCAGTATTTT	CSVDLAVSTDTQYF
.	TRBV14	.	TRBJ2-1	TGTGCCAGCAGCCAAGAGGGGCAGCGGCTCTCCTACAATGAGCAGTTCTTC	CASSQEGQRLSYNEQFF
TRBD2	TRBV10-3	few	TRBJ2-3	TGTGCCATCAGCCCGGTCGGGACTAGCGGCCTTGGCACAGATACGCAGTATTTT	CAISPVGTSGLGTDTQYF
TRBD2	TRBV29-1	.	TRBJ2-2	TGCAGCGTTGTAGGGACTAGAGGCACCGGGGAGCTGTTTTTT	CSVVGTRGTGELFF
.	TRBV6-6	.	TRBJ2-5	TGTGCCAGCAGTTACAGGGGAGAGACCCAGTACTTC	CASSYRGETQYF
.	TRBV29-1	.	TRBJ2-7	TGCAGCGTTGAACTTAACCGCTACGAGCAGTACTTC	CSVELNRYEQYF
TRBD1	TRBV27	.	TRBJ1-1	TGTGCCAGCAGTCTGGGGACAGGGGAGATGTCCACTGAAGCTTTCTTT	CASSLGTGEMSTEAFF
TRBD2	TRBV29-1	.	TRBJ2-2	TGCAGCGGGGGACTAGCGGGAGGTGCCGGGGAGCTGTTTTTT	CSGGLAGGAGELFF
TRBD1	TRBV6-6	few	TRBJ1-2	TGTGCCACCTACGACAGGGCCTATGGCTACACCTTC	CATYDRAYGYTF
.	TRBV5-1	few	TRBJ2-6	TGCGCCAGCAGTATCATTGGGAAGGTGGGGGCCAACGTCCTGACTTTC	CASSIIGKVGANVLTF
.	TRBV29-1	few	TRBJ1-5	TGCAGCGTGGGAGGGGGGCCTCATCAGCCCCAGCATTTT	CSVGGGPHQPQHF
TRBD1	TRBV9	.	TRBJ2-3	TGTGCCAGCAGCGTAGCCCCCCGGACAGGGCCTGCAGATACGCAGTATTTT	CASSVAPRTGPADTQYF
.	TRBV7-2	few	TRBJ2-3	TGTGCCAGCAGCGAGGTCAGGACGGGCGCGCAGTATTTT	CASSEVRTGAQYF
.	TRBV29-1	.	TRBJ1-2	TGCAGCGGAAGGACGGGTGGCTATGGCTACACCTTC	CSGRTGGYGYTF
TRBD1	TRBV19	.	TRBJ1-1	TGTGCCAGTAGTATGGGGACAGGCACTCCGGAAGCTTTCTTT	CASSMGTGTPEAFF
.	TRBV7-2	few	TRBJ2-6	TGTGCCAGCAGCTTATCAGGGTCTGGGGCCAACGTCCTGACTTTC	CASSLSGSGANVLTF
.	TRBV29-1	.	TRBJ2-6	TGCAGCGGATGGGTTGGTGGGGCCAACGTCCTGACTTTC	CSGWVGGANVLTF
TRBD2	TRBV2	.	TRBJ2-1	TGTGCCAGCAGTGGGACTAGCGGGAGTTATGAGCAGTTCTTC	CASSGTSGSYEQFF
TRBD1	TRBV27	few	TRBJ2-1	TGTGCCAGCAGTGCCCTACACAGGGGGCCTGAGCAGTTCTTC	CASSALHRGPEQFF
.	TRBV30	.	TRBJ2-2	TGTGCCTGGAGTGTGATAGCCCCCGGGGAGCTGTTTTTT	CAWSVIAPGELFF
.	TRBV6-1	.	TRBJ2-7	TGTGCCAGCAGTAACATGGTACTCTACGAGCAGTACTTC	CASSNMVLYEQYF
TRBD1	TRBV30	.	TRBJ1-5	TGTGCCTGGAGAGGGCAGGGGGCCGTTCAGCCCCAGCATTTT	CAWRGQGAVQPQHF
TRBD1	TRBV7-9	.	TRBJ2-5	TGTGCCAGCAGCCCCCTTGGGGACAGGGCTGTTCAAGAGACCCAGTACTTC	CASSPLGDRAVQETQYF
.	TRBV29-1	.	TRBJ2-3	TGCAGCGTTAAGGGGATTGGTTATACGCAGTATTTT	CSVKGIGYTQYF
TRBD1	TRBV29-1	few	TRBJ2-5	TGCAGCGTCCGGACAGGGTCGGCCCAGTACTTC	CSVRTGSAQYF